These T cell receptor beta chains were read from a single sample in a study of blood T cell repertoires in COVID-19. TCRdb's table, derived via immunoSEQ multiplex PCR, lists solely in-frame clones and lacks some. Here the sample spans approximately 86,000 clones, 80% being singletons. Sequenced input: peripheral blood. The receptor source for this set is a woman aged 70-85 years with acute or convalescent COVID-19. CDR3s include the opening cysteine and the closing phenylalanine or tryptophan. A D gene is named only where the DNA matches it firmly. The size field is filled for only some rows; it gives once, few, many or a size class.

size,J,D,V,DNA,CDR3
NA,TRBJ2-2,NA,TRBV4-2,TGTGCCAGCAGCCAGACGACACCGAACACCGGGGAGCTGTTTTTT,CASSQTTPNTGELFF
NA,TRBJ2-3,NA,TRBV29-1,TGCAGCGTCTACCCCCTTAGCACAGATACGCAGTATTTT,CSVYPLSTDTQYF
NA,TRBJ2-1,TRBD2,TRBV7-2,TGTGCCAGCAGCAAGGGGAGCGGGGTATACAATGAGCAGTTCTTC,CASSKGSGVYNEQFF
NA,TRBJ1-1,TRBD1,TRBV5-1,TGCGCCAGCAGCTTGTTCGGACAGGGCTCTGAAGCTTTCTTT,CASSLFGQGSEAFF
NA,TRBJ1-3,NA,TRBV6-5,TGTGCCAAGCGAGGAAACACCATATATTTT,CAKRGNTIYF
NA,TRBJ1-2,NA,TRBV6-2/TRBV6-3,TGTGCCAGCAGTTACCCGGGACACCTGAACTATGGCTACACCTTC,CASSYPGHLNYGYTF
NA,TRBJ2-2,TRBD1,TRBV28,TGTGCCAGCAGCCCGATCGGGACAGGGGGTATCGGGGAGCTGTTTTTT,CASSPIGTGGIGELFF
NA,TRBJ2-2,TRBD1,TRBV28,TGTGCCAGCAGTTTATCAGGGGGCGCTTACACCGGGGAGCTGTTTTTT,CASSLSGGAYTGELFF
NA,TRBJ1-3,TRBD1,TRBV30,TGTGCCTGGAGTCCGGGACAGGGGGCTAACACCATATATTTT,CAWSPGQGANTIYF
few,TRBJ1-2,TRBD1,TRBV6-5,TGTGCCAGCAGTCCTGGTACAGGGGCGCTCTATGGCTACACCTTC,CASSPGTGALYGYTF
NA,TRBJ2-3,NA,TRBV27,TGTGCCAGCAGTTTATTGGGGCCATACCCCGATACGCAGTATTTT,CASSLLGPYPDTQYF
NA,TRBJ2-7,TRBD2,TRBV4-1,TGCGCCAGCAGCCTAGGGGCGGGGGCCTACGAGCAGTACTTC,CASSLGAGAYEQYF
NA,TRBJ2-1,TRBD1,TRBV29-1,TGCAGCGGCGCGGGACAGGTCTACAATGAGCAGTTCTTC,CSGAGQVYNEQFF
NA,TRBJ2-7,TRBD1,TRBV2,TGTGCCAGCAGTTTGACAGGGATCTCCTACGAGCAGTACTTC,CASSLTGISYEQYF
NA,TRBJ1-1,TRBD1,TRBV5-3,TGTGCCAGAAGCTTGGGGGGGACAGGCTCTGAGAACACTGAAGCTTTCTTT,CARSLGGTGSENTEAFF
medium-sized,TRBJ2-7,TRBD2,TRBV5-1,TGCGCCAGCAGCGGGCGGGGCGGGAGACCAACCTTC,CASSGRGGRPTF
NA,TRBJ1-2,TRBD1,TRBV28,TGTGCCAGCAGATCGACAGGGGACAACTATGGCTACACCTTC,CASRSTGDNYGYTF
NA,TRBJ1-6,NA,TRBV6-1,TGTGCCAGCAGTGAAGCGCCCACAGGGAATTCACCCCTCCACTTT,CASSEAPTGNSPLHF
NA,TRBJ1-2,TRBD1,TRBV5-5,TGTGCCAGCAGAGCCTCCGGGACAGAGAACTATGGCTACACCTTC,CASRASGTENYGYTF